This is a list of T cell receptor beta chains from one sample in a study of tumor and adjacent non-tumor tissue in lung cancer. TCRdb recomputed calls from the multiplex PCR reads with MiXCR, one row per CDR3 protein. The profile shows over 100,000 distinct CDR3 sequences, more than 60% of them singletons. The sequenced sample was lung tumor tissue. The source of these receptors is a woman aged 55 to 70 with non-small cell lung cancer. CDR3s include the opening cysteine and the closing phenylalanine or tryptophan. The D gene is left open where the match is weak. Rows may omit the clone size; those that give it use once, few, many or a size class.

>few|TRBJ2-3|TRBD2|TRBV4-3
TGCGCCAGTAGCCAAGAACTAGCGTGGAACACAGATACGCAGTATTTT
CASSQELAWNTDTQYF
>.|TRBJ2-3|.|TRBV7-9
TGTGCAAGCAGGACGGACCATAGCACAGATAGACAGTATTTT
CASRTDHSTDRQYF
>.|TRBJ2-1|.|TRBV29-1
TGCAGCGCTGGAGGGTTGAGGGGGGCTTATGAGCAGTTCTTC
CSAGGLRGAYEQFF
>.|TRBJ2-5|TRBD2|TRBV7-3
TGTGCCAGCAGCTTATCAGCGGGAGGAGAGAGCCAGTACTTC
CASSLSAGGESQYF
>few|TRBJ2-5|.|TRBV20-1
TGCGGTGGTGAGGGGGGCCGTGGAGAGACCCAGTACTTC
CGGEGGRGETQYF
>few|TRBJ2-5|TRBD1|TRBV24-1
TGTGCCACCAGTGATTACACCGGGACAGGGGGCCGAGAGACCCAGTACTTC
CATSDYTGTGGRETQYF
>.|TRBJ1-1|.|TRBV6-5
TGTGCCAGCAGTTACTCACCTCTTACGGGGAAGTCTTTCTTT
CASSYSPLTGKSFF
>many|TRBJ2-2|TRBD2|TRBV6-2/TRBV6-3
TGTGCCAGCACTCGGGGTAGCGGGGTCCCCGGGGAGCTGTTTTTT
CASTRGSGVPGELFF
>many|TRBJ2-2|.|TRBV10-1
TGCGCCAGCAGTGAGGGGACCCCGAACACCGGGGAGCTGTTTTTT
CASSEGTPNTGELFF
>.|TRBJ1-1|.|TRBV11-3
TGTGCCAGCACCTTAGATTCGGGGAGAGGTACTGAAGATTTCTTT
CASTLDSGRGTEDFF
>many|TRBJ1-4|.|TRBV20-1
TGCAGTGCTAGAGAAGGGGCCCAAGAAAAACTGTTTTTT
CSAREGAQEKLFF
>.|TRBJ2-2|TRBD1|TRBV6-5
TGTGTCAGCAGTTTACAGGGGGATACCGGGGAGTTGTGTTTT
CVSSLQGDTGELCF
>once|TRBJ1-5|TRBD1|TRBV11-2
TGTGCCAGCACTCGGGACAGGGGTCAGCTCCAGCATTTT
CASTRDRGQLQHF
>many|TRBJ1-6|.|TRBV6-5
TGTGCCAGCAGTCGGGAGGTTTATAATTCACCCCTCCACTTT
CASSREVYNSPLHF
>.|TRBJ2-3|TRBD1|TRBV4-1
TGCAACAGCAGCCCTAGATCGACAGGGAGTGTTGCAGATACTCAGTATTTT
CNSSPRSTGSVADTQYF
>.|TRBJ1-5|.|TRBV4-1
TGCACCAGCAGCCAAGATCGGGCAGGGAATCTGCCCCAGCATTTT
CTSSQDRAGNLPQHF
>few|TRBJ2-5|TRBD1|TRBV11-2
TGTGCCAGCAGCTCGGCAGAGACAGGGGGCGGGACCCAGAACTTC
CASSSAETGGGTQNF
>.|TRBJ1-2|.|TRBV6-5
TGTGCCAGCAGTTACTCGAAGGTCGGACGGCTATATGGGTACACCTTC
CASSYSKVGRLYGYTF
>many|TRBJ2-3|.|TRBV19
TGTGCCACCGGACCGGGCGGCTTGAAGAATACGCAGTATTTT
CATGPGGLKNTQYF
>.|TRBJ1-5|.|TRBV6-2/TRBV6-3
TGTGCCAGCAACGGCCACGGGGGTTCGCAGCCCCAGCATTTT
CASNGHGGSQPQHF
>once|TRBJ2-7|TRBD2|TRBV11-2
TGTGCCAGCAGCCTAACATTTAGCGGGAACTACGAGCAGTACTTC
CASSLTFSGNYEQYF
>.|TRBJ2-7|.|TRBV6-2/TRBV6-3
TGCGGCAGCAGCATAGGACGGGGACCTTACGAGCAATACTTC
CGSSIGRGPYEQYF
>.|TRBJ2-2|.|TRBV6-5
TGTGCCAGCAGTTACAGGGTCGGGGATATGTTTTTT
CASSYRVGDMFF
>.|TRBJ1-1|.|TRBV11-3
TGTGCCAGCAACATAGATTCGGGGAGAGGCACTGAAGCCTTCTTT
CASNIDSGRGTEAFF
>many|TRBJ2-7|.|TRBV11-2
TGTGCCAGCAGCCCCCTCGGTGGGCAGGGGTACTACGAGCAGTACTTC
CASSPLGGQGYYEQYF
>.|TRBJ1-2|TRBD1|TRBV11-2
TGTGTCAGGAGCGTGGACAGGGGCTACTATGGCTACACATTC
CVRSVDRGYYGYTF
>once|TRBJ2-3|.|TRBV5-5
TGTGCCAGCAGCTTGGGGGATCGAGATACGCAGTATTTT
CASSLGDRDTQYF
>.|TRBJ2-3|.|TRBV5-1
TGCGCAAGCAGCTTGGACTGGGGGCTACAGCCCCAGTATTTT
CASSLDWGLQPQYF
>.|TRBJ1-5|.|TRBV4-2
TGTGTCAGCAGCCAAAGTGTGAGGGTAGGCAATCAGCCCCAGCATTTT
CVSSQSVRVGNQPQHF
>.|TRBJ1-1|TRBD1|TRBV4-3
TGCTCCAGCAGCCACGCTACAGGGGACACTGAAGCTTTCTTC
CSSSHATGDTEAFF
>many|TRBJ2-7|TRBD1|TRBV29-1
TGCAGCGGGGGGACAGGGGGATACGAGCAGTACTTC
CSGGTGGYEQYF
>.|TRBJ2-2|TRBD2|TRBV6-2/TRBV6-3
TGTGCCAGCAGAACGGGGGGTAACGGGGAGTTGTGTTTT
CASRTGGNGELCF
>.|TRBJ1-1|.|TRBV6-2/TRBV6-3
TGTACCAGCAGTTGGACTGCTGGCTCCACTGAATCTTTCTTT
CTSSWTAGSTESFF
>once|TRBJ2-7|.|TRBV5-5
TGTGCCAGCAGCTCGACGCCTACCTACGAGCAGTACTTC
CASSSTPTYEQYF
>many|TRBJ1-2|.|TRBV12-3/TRBV12-4
TGTGCCAGCAGTTTAGAAGGGCTGGGCCCCAAAGATGGCTACACCTTC
CASSLEGLGPKDGYTF
>.|TRBJ1-2|.|TRBV11-1
TGTGCCAGCACCTCACAGGGCCCTATCTATGGCTACACCTTC
CASTSQGPIYGYTF
>.|TRBJ2-7|TRBD2|TRBV5-1
TGCGCCAGCAGCTTGGAGGCTAGCGGGGGCTACGAGCAGTACTTC
CASSLEASGGYEQYF
>.|TRBJ1-2|.|TRBV28
TGTGCCAGCAGTTTAATATGGGGGGCGGACGGCTACAGGTTC
CASSLIWGADGYRF
>.|TRBJ2-7|TRBD2|TRBV11-2
TGTGCCAGCAGCTACGGGACTAGCGTGATCTACGGTCAGTACTTC
CASSYGTSVIYGQYF
>once|TRBJ2-1|TRBD2|TRBV6-1
TGTGACAGCAATTTAGTCGGGGGGAGCTACAATGAGCAGTTCTTC
CDSNLVGGSYNEQFF
>.|TRBJ2-7|TRBD1|TRBV6-1
TGTGCTAGCAGTGACAGGGGACCCTACGAGCAGAACTTC
CASSDRGPYEQNF
>.|TRBJ2-3|.|TRBV12-3/TRBV12-4
TGTGTCAGCAGTTTAGCGTGGTTCACAGATACGCAGTATTTT
CVSSLAWFTDTQYF